The 31 T cell receptor beta chains listed next were all sequenced from one sample in a study of beta chain features in type 1 diabetes. Which antigens these TCRs recognize remains unknown. cDNA synthesis used the whole RNA isolate, giving expressed TCRB sequences. Profiling relied on immunoSEQ multiplex PCR, and the TCRdb table lists in-frame clones only, not all of them. Of around 260,000 clones listed, roughly 20% are singletons. The study's findings and limits: For Type 1 diabetes patients, all four CD4+ subsets carried TCRB CDR3s that were moderately but significantly shorter.

The sequencing sample was made of naive CD4+ T cells from blood. Every receptor here comes from a woman aged 40 to 50 with type 1 diabetes.

This chain joins TRBV4-3 and TRBJ2-3; D possibly corresponds to TRBD1 (5 bases). Germline lookup yields CDR1 LGHNA and CDR2 YSLEER. The CDR3 length is 17 residues. The V gene lost 6 bases and the J gene lost 0 bases, with 19 bases spanning the gap. The DNA of the CDR3 is TGCGCCAGCAGGGCGAGGTTAGGGCAGGGAAGCACAGATACGCAGTATTTT. Protein sequence: CASRARLGQGSTDTQYF.

The V call is TRBV5-6, the J call TRBJ1-5; 7 bases agree with TRBD1. Germline CDR1 and CDR2: SGHDT and YYEEEE. Germline trimming cut 4 bases from V and 5 bases from J; bases unmatched to any gene: 3. The CDR3 length is 13 residues. The chain's CDR3 is CASSNDRDQPQHF. CDR3 bases: TGTGCCAGCAGCAACGACAGGGATCAGCCCCAGCATTTT.

Only one count was recorded for this clone. V and J are TRBV9 and TRBJ2-5, with 12 bases matching TRBD2. The J segment lost 3 bases and the V segment lost 4 bases, leaving 4 bases of the junction unmatched. The length of the CDR3 is 15 residues. The germline V gene encodes CDR1 SGDLS and CDR2 YYNGEE. CDR3 region: CASSSRLAGEETQYF. The CDR3 coding sequence is TGTGCCAGCAGCTCCAGACTAGCGGGAGAAGAGACCCAGTACTTC.

This clone was counted between two and nine times. The V call is TRBV7-2, the J call TRBJ2-7; tentatively, D is TRBD1 (5 bases). The CDR3 sequence is 14 residues long. Germline V gene data show CDR1 as SGHTA and CDR2 as FQGNSA. Trimming took 2 bases from V and 0 from J, leaving 8 bases between them. The CDR3 is CASSLQTDSYEQYF. In DNA, the CDR3 is TGTGCCAGCAGCTTACAGACAGACTCCTACGAGCAGTACTTC.

Remarks on this clone: This same CDR3 is encoded by further DNA sequences in the sample. The chain carries TRBV30 and TRBJ1-1, with D possibly being TRBD1 (5 bases). Trimming pared 1 base from V and 5 bases from J, leaving 8 bases between. The CDR3 is 12 amino acids. Germline V gene sequence: CDR1 GTSNPN, CDR2 SVGIG (reference sequence). The CDR3 reads CAWSARGTEAFF. CDR3 DNA sequence: TGTGCCTGGAGTGCCCGGGGGACTGAAGCTTTCTTT.

This chain connects TRBV6-5 to TRBJ2-1; weak D call: TRBD1 (5 bases). Germline values: CDR1 MNHEY, CDR2 SVGAGI. V was shortened by 6 bases and J by 4 bases, with 10 bases between the two germline ends. This CDR3 spans 13 amino acids. The CDR3 coding sequence is TGTGCCAGCAGCCGAGACAGTTACAATGAGCAGTTCTTC. It codes for CASSRDSYNEQFF.

This chain's CDR3 is CASSQEFGQGSNQPQHF. For the CDR3, the DNA is TGCGCCAGCAGCCAAGAATTCGGCCAGGGAAGCAATCAGCCCCAGCATTTT. This sequence joins TRBV4-3 and TRBJ1-5; maybe TRBD1 (5 bases). The ends were cut back, 0 bases at V and 1 base at J, with 13 bases in the middle. Germline V lookup: CDR1 LGHNA, CDR2 YSLEER. The CDR3 sequence is 17 residues long.

The chain uses TRBV7-9 and TRBJ2-5; 10 nucleotides line up with TRBD2. The CDR3 spans 14 residues. After removal of 4 bases from V and 4 bases from J, the junction contained 3 bases not matched to a gene. Germline assignment: CDR1 SEHNR and CDR2 FQNEAQ (reference sequence). The CDR3 region has the DNA TGTGCCAGCAGCTATTCTAGCGGGGGAGAGACCCAGTACTTC. It yields the protein CASSYSSGGETQYF.

This clone was seen a few times. This chain links TRBV19 with TRBJ1-5; tentative D call: TRBD1 (6 bases). Germline CDR1 LNHDA, CDR2 SQIVND (reference sequence). Trimming pared 7 bases from V and 0 bases from J, leaving 10 bases between. The CDR3 length is 14 residues. The CDR3 region is CASKGVNSNQPQHF. In DNA, the CDR3 is TGTGCCAGTAAGGGGGTTAATAGCAATCAGCCCCAGCATTTT.

The chain links TRBV7-8 to TRBJ1-1; 9 bases align to TRBD1. The length of the CDR3 is 17 residues. V shed 1 base, J shed 1 base, and the junction held 7 bases outside the gene matches. The germline V gene has CDR1 SGHVS and CDR2 FQNEAQ. The CDR3 reads CASSLVGQGLSNTEAFF. CDR3 nucleotides: TGTGCCAGCAGCTTAGTGGGACAGGGCCTCTCGAACACTGAAGCTTTCTTT. Combining the CDR3 with reference TRBV7-8 and TRBJ1-1 gives the whole variable domain GAGVSQSPRYKVAKRGQDVALRCDPISGHVSLFWYQQALGQGPEFLTYFQNEAQLDKSGLPSDRFFAERPEGSVSTLKIQRTQQEDSAVYLCASSLVGQGLSNTEAFFGQGTRLTVV.

This clone has only a few counts. CDR3 nucleotide sequence: TGCGCCAGCAGCCTACAGTTTCTAGCGCGGGGGACAGATACGCAGTATTTT. Translation: CASSLQFLARGTDTQYF. V is TRBV4-3 and J is TRBJ2-3; TRBD2 matches at 7 bases. Germline loops: CDR1 LGHNA, CDR2 YSLEER. V shed 4 bases and J 3 bases; nucleotides not matched to a gene: 13. The CDR3 covers 17 residues.

The J gene is TRBJ1-2, the V gene TRBV5-4; 10 bases align to TRBD1. The CDR3 is 13 residues long. Looked up from germline, CDR1 is SGHNT and CDR2 is YYREEE (reference sequence). V shed 0 bases and J 8 bases; nucleotides not matched to a gene: 1. The CDR3 nucleotides read TGTGCCAGCAGCTTGGGGACAGGGGGAGGCTACACCTTC. It specifies CASSLGTGGGYTF.

This clone was seen a handful of times. The chain carries TRBV5-1 and TRBJ2-2, with D perhaps TRBD2 (6 bases). The CDR3 spans 16 residues. Germline CDR1 and CDR2: SGHRS and YFSETQ. Trimming took off 1 base at V and 1 base at J, with 11 bases between the two ends. The CDR3 is CASSLLASENTGELFF. CDR3 in DNA: TGCGCCAGCAGCTTGCTGGCTAGCGAGAACACCGGGGAGCTGTTTTTT. Full variable domain (rest looked up from reference TRBV5-1 and TRBJ2-2): KAGVTQTPRYLIKTRGQQVTLSCSPISGHRSVSWYQQTPGQGLQFLFEYFSETQRNKGNFPGRFSGRQFSNSRSEMNVSTLELGDSALYLCASSLLASENTGELFFGEGSRLTVL.

The chain recombines TRBV9 with TRBJ2-7; the match to TRBD2 covers 7 bases. This CDR3 comprises 15 residues. J was trimmed by 4 bases and V by 1 base; bases with no gene match: 8. The V gene's germline CDR1 is SGDLS and CDR2 YYNGEE. The CDR3 nucleotides are TGTGCCAGCAGCGTAAGCACAGCGGGGCCGTACGAGCAGTACTTC. Protein: CASSVSTAGPYEQYF.

This clone has more than one count but fewer than ten. J is TRBJ2-7 and V is TRBV28; the D gene is possibly TRBD2 (6 bases). This CDR3 has 15 amino acids. The V end was cut by 7 bases, the J end by 2 bases, with 18 bases between. CDR1 and CDR2 from the germline V gene are MDHEN and SYDVKM. This chain's CDR3 is CASNPRGRGAYEQYF. In DNA, the CDR3 is TGTGCCAGCAACCCCCGGGGGAGAGGGGCCTACGAGCAGTACTTC.

A few counts support this clone. This sequence joins TRBV18 and TRBJ2-5; 7 bases are a match to TRBD1. The germline V gene encodes CDR1 KGHSH and CDR2 LQKENI. With 6 bases clipped from V and 2 bases from J, the junction kept 3 bases outside the gene matches. The CDR3 runs to 13 residues. DNA of the CDR3: TGTGCCAGCTCTACAGGGGAACAAGAGACCCAGTACTTC. The encoded protein is CASSTGEQETQYF.

This clone turned up a few times. This chain links TRBV4-3 with TRBJ2-3; 8 nucleotides match TRBD2. The CDR3 is made up of 18 amino acids. CDR1 is LGHNA, CDR2 YSLEER, per germline. Losses at the gene ends were 4 bases for V and 4 bases for J; bases not matched to a gene: 16. The CDR3 DNA reads as TGCGCCAGCAGCCGACTGGGAGCCACGGGAGGGGGGGCAGATACGCAGTATTTT. It translates to CASSRLGATGGGADTQYF.

The table lists this clone with a few counts. The chain combines TRBV7-2 with TRBJ2-1; D unclear. Trimming pared 7 bases from V and 5 bases from J, leaving 12 bases between. The CDR3 consists of 13 residues. Germline V gives CDR1 SGHTA, CDR2 FQGNSA. The CDR3 bases are TGTGCCAGCACCTCTCTAGACGACAATGAGCAGTTCTTC. This gives the protein CASTSLDDNEQFF. Looking up the rest from reference TRBV7-2 and TRBJ2-1 gives the full variable domain: GAGVSQSPSNKVTEKGKDVELRCDPISGHTALYWYRQSLGQGLEFLIYFQGNSAPDKSGLPSDRFSAERTGGSVSTLTIQRTQQEDSAVYLCASTSLDDNEQFFGPGTRLTVL.

This clone showed up just a few times. This chain joins TRBV30 and TRBJ1-5; 7 bases are a match to TRBD1. V dropped 3 bases and J dropped 10; count of bases not matched to a gene: 9. This CDR3 is built from 13 residues. Germline CDR1 reads GTSNPN; CDR2 reads SVGIG (reference sequence). This CDR3 reads CAWSRQGLHPQHF. The CDR3 nucleotides are TGTGCCTGGAGCAGACAGGGTTTGCACCCCCAGCATTTT.

CDR3 sequence (DNA): TGTGCCAGCAGCCCGCCCCCGGAGGGAGGAGATACGCAGTATTTT. As protein: CASSPPPEGGDTQYF. This sequence joins TRBV5-4 and TRBJ2-3; tentatively, D is TRBD2 (6 bases). Germline CDR1 reads SGHNT; CDR2 reads YYREEE (reference sequence). V lost 4 bases and J 5 bases, leaving 17 bases between the germline ends. The CDR3 loop spans 15 amino acids. Filled out from reference TRBV5-4 and TRBJ2-3, the complete variable domain reads ETGVTQSPTHLIKTRGQQVTLRCSSQSGHNTVSWYQQALGQGPQFIFQYYREEENGRGNFPPRFSGLQFPNYSSELNVNALELDDSALYLCASSPPPEGGDTQYFGPGTRLTVL.

V usage is TRBV7-9 and J usage is TRBJ2-5; 8 bases are shared with TRBD2. The V segment lost 5 bases and the J segment 5 bases; nucleotides outside the gene matches: 7. Germline assignment: CDR1 SEHNR and CDR2 FQNEAQ (reference sequence). The CDR3 totals 14 residues. The CDR3 nucleotides read TGTGCCAGCAGCGCAGCGGGAGTTGGGGAGACCCAGTACTTC. This codes for CASSAAGVGETQYF.

The chain employs TRBV18 and TRBJ1-1; 10 bases align to TRBD1. V dropped 0 bases and J dropped 4; count of bases not matched to a gene: 8. This CDR3 comprises 17 residues. The germline V gene has CDR1 KGHSH and CDR2 LQKENI. CDR3 DNA sequence: TGTGCCAGCTCACCACCTGGGACAGGGGTCGTATCCACTGAAGCTTTCTTT. Protein sequence: CASSPPGTGVVSTEAFF. The full variable domain, with the rest looked up from reference TRBV18 and TRBJ1-1, is NAGVMQNPRHLVRRRGQEARLRCSPMKGHSHVYWYRQLPEEGLKFMVYLQKENIIDESGMPKERFSAEFPKEGPSILRIQQVVRGDSAAYFCASSPPGTGVVSTEAFFGQGTRLTVV.

This clone has more than one count but fewer than ten. Compared with germline, one end of the junction differs, possibly owing to a read error. The chain links TRBV7-2 to TRBJ1-2; 8 positions match TRBD1. CDR3 length equals 15 residues. Germline values: CDR1 SGHTA, CDR2 FQGNSA. CDR3 nucleotide sequence: TGTGCCAGCAGTTTAGGCAGGGGGCGCGGGTATGGCTACACCTTC. Its translation: CASSLGRGRGYGYTF.

The chain couples TRBV7-9 to TRBJ2-7; D gene unclear. The CDR3 is 15 residues long. The ends were cut back, 1 base at V and 1 base at J, with 11 bases in the middle. CDR1 and CDR2 from the germline V gene are SEHNR and FQNEAQ (reference sequence). CDR3 in DNA: TGTGCCAGCAGCTTAGGGAGTGGAAAGTCCTACGAGCAGTACTTC. Its translation is CASSLGSGKSYEQYF.

The table lists this clone with a few counts. The chain joins TRBV7-2 to TRBJ2-2; D is possibly TRBD1 (6 bases). Germline V lookup: CDR1 SGHTA, CDR2 FQGNSA. This CDR3 has 16 amino acids. Trimming pared 5 bases from V and 1 base from J, leaving 14 bases between. CDR3 nucleotide sequence: TGTGCCAGCAGCCCTCGGACAGACATGAACACCGGGGAGCTGTTTTTT. It yields the protein CASSPRTDMNTGELFF. The full variable domain, rest sourced from reference TRBV7-2 and TRBJ2-2, is GAGVSQSPSNKVTEKGKDVELRCDPISGHTALYWYRQSLGQGLEFLIYFQGNSAPDKSGLPSDRFSAERTGGSVSTLTIQRTQQEDSAVYLCASSPRTDMNTGELFFGEGSRLTVL.

Turning to this clone: Other nucleotide sequences in the sample specify the same CDR3. The chain is built from TRBV5-1 and TRBJ1-2; D perhaps matches TRBD1 (6 bases). V was clipped by 1 base and J by 4 bases, with 8 bases between them. Germline values: CDR1 SGHRS, CDR2 YFSETQ. The length of the CDR3 is 13 residues. CDR3 coding DNA: TGCGCCAGCAGCTTGACAGGGTCCTATGGCTACACCTTC. Protein product: CASSLTGSYGYTF. The full variable domain, rest sourced from reference TRBV5-1 and TRBJ1-2, is KAGVTQTPRYLIKTRGQQVTLSCSPISGHRSVSWYQQTPGQGLQFLFEYFSETQRNKGNFPGRFSGRQFSNSRSEMNVSTLELGDSALYLCASSLTGSYGYTFGSGTRLTVV.

This chain links TRBV14 with TRBJ2-1; D gene uncertain. The CDR3 covers 15 residues. The V gene's germline CDR1 is SGHDN and CDR2 FVKESK. V lost 4 bases, J lost 0 bases, and 10 bases lay in between. Written as DNA, the CDR3 is TGTGCCAGCAGCCCACACCTCCTCTCCTACAATGAGCAGTTCTTC. Protein: CASSPHLLSYNEQFF.

This clone is a singleton in its sample. V is TRBV19 and J is TRBJ1-1; 7 nucleotides align to TRBD1. Germline trimming cut 6 bases from V and 5 bases from J; bases unmatched to any gene: 9. The CDR3 spans 14 residues. The V gene's germline CDR1 is LNHDA and CDR2 SQIVND (reference sequence). As DNA, the CDR3 is TGTGCCAGTAGCAACTCCGGGACAGAGACTGAAGCTTTCTTT. Its translation is CASSNSGTETEAFF.

This rearrangement joins TRBV4-1 to TRBJ2-5; the D gene is possibly TRBD2 (5 bases). The CDR3 is 14 amino acids. V shed 4 bases and J shed 0 bases, with 9 bases lying between them. Germline CDR1 and CDR2: MGHRA and YSYEKL. As DNA, the CDR3 is TGCGCCAGCAGCCGAGCGGAGAACCAAGAGACCCAGTACTTC. As protein: CASSRAENQETQYF.

CDR3 DNA: TGTGCCAGCAGTTCTTCCTCCTACGAGCAGTACTTC. Translated, it gives CASSSSSYEQYF. This chain links TRBV27 with TRBJ2-7; D ambiguous. The germline V gene encodes CDR1 MNHEY and CDR2 SMNVEV (reference sequence). CDR3 length equals 12 residues. The germline V and J ends were trimmed by 4 bases and 0 bases, with 4 bases remaining between them.

There are a few counts of this clone. The V call is TRBV5-1, the J call TRBJ2-1, with no clear D. The germline V gene has CDR1 SGHRS and CDR2 YFSETQ. The CDR3 runs to 13 residues. With 2 bases removed from V and 8 bases from J, the gap between germline ends came to 11 bases. The CDR3 DNA reads as TGCGCCAGCAGCTTCACTGGGCCCTATGAGCAGTTCTTC. Translation gives CASSFTGPYEQFF.